The 26 T cell receptor beta chains listed next were all sequenced from one sample in a study of Ad26.COV2.S vaccination and SARS-CoV-2 variants. Sequencing used immunoSEQ multiplex PCR; TCRdb keeps in-frame clones, though not all of them. In the table there are about 350,000 clones, roughly 94% of which are singletons. The sample consisted of peripheral blood, taken after recovery from COVID-19. The receptors shown here come from a human donor who had recovered from COVID-19.

The CDR3 region is CASGADYGYTF. The CDR3 nucleotides are TGCGCCAGCGGTGCGGACTATGGCTACACCTTC. The chain uses TRBV5-1 and TRBJ1-2; no reliable D call. This CDR3 comprises 11 residues. Germline CDR1 reads SGHRS; CDR2 reads YFSETQ. Deletions cut 7 bases from V and 3 bases from J, with 7 bases between.

V is TRBV11-1 and J is TRBJ1-2; 10 bases agree with TRBD1. Germline lookup yields CDR1 SGHAT and CDR2 FQDESV (reference sequence). The CDR3 length is 16 residues. V lost 5 bases to trimming and J lost 4 bases; unmatched junction nucleotides: 10. DNA for the CDR3: TGTGCCAGCAGCCCGCCGGGACAGGGGACCGTCTATGGCTACACCTTC. It specifies CASSPPGQGTVYGYTF.

The chain uses TRBV29-1 and TRBJ2-3; D ambiguous. Germline V gene data show CDR1 as SQVTM and CDR2 as ANQGSEA. This CDR3 is 13 amino acids long. V lost 7 bases, J lost 0 bases, and 11 bases lay in between. The CDR3 nucleotides read TGCAGCGGAAGAAAAACTAGCACAGATACGCAGTATTTT. It translates to CSGRKTSTDTQYF.

The chain links TRBV6-2 or TRBV6-3 to TRBJ2-5; D could derive from TRBD1 or TRBD2 (6 bases each). Per the germline V gene, CDR1 is MNHEY and CDR2 is SVGEGT. V shed 4 bases and J shed 5 bases, with 17 bases lying between them. The CDR3 consists of 15 residues. The CDR3 is CASSWTGGLWETQYF. The CDR3 DNA is TGTGCCAGCAGTTGGACCGGGGGCCTTTGGGAGACCCAGTACTTC.

The chain links TRBV21-1 to TRBJ1-5; the table's D call TRBD1 went unverified against the DNA. TRBV21-1 is listed as a pseudogene. This CDR3 spans 21 amino acids. CDR3 region: CASTKRGWSGVKSGSNQPQHF. As DNA, the CDR3 is TGTGCCAGCACCAAGAGAGGGTGGTCAGGGGTTAAATCAGGTAGCAATCAGCCCCAGCATTTT.

The chain is built from TRBV12-3 or TRBV12-4 and TRBJ2-1; D may correspond to TRBD1 or TRBD2 (6 bases each). V dropped 7 bases and J dropped 10 bases, with 14 bases sitting between them. This CDR3 is built from 12 residues. The CDR3 protein is CASNIPGGEQFF. In nucleotides, the CDR3 is TGTGCCAGCAATATTCCCGGGGGCGAGCAGTTCTTC.

V gene TRBV6-5 combines with J gene TRBJ2-2, with D tentatively TRBD1 (6 bases). Germline assignment: CDR1 MNHEY and CDR2 SVGAGI. The V and J ends lost 6 bases and 4 bases respectively, with 12 bases between them. CDR3 length: 14 amino acids. The CDR3 here is CASSPGQTTGELFF. The CDR3 DNA follows: TGTGCCAGCAGCCCCGGACAGACCACCGGGGAGCTGTTTTTT.

The chain uses TRBV6-6 and TRBJ2-7; 11 bases agree with TRBD1. Germline CDR1 MNHNY, CDR2 SVGAGI (reference sequence). CDR3 length equals 15 residues. V lost 6 bases and J lost 3; bases outside the gene matches: 7. The CDR3 reads CASRQGQGVYYEQYF. The CDR3, as DNA: TGTGCCAGCAGGCAGGGACAGGGGGTTTACTACGAGCAGTACTTC.

The rearrangement joins TRBV5-1 to TRBJ1-1; D is undetermined. This CDR3 is built from 16 residues. Trimming shortened V by 3 bases and J by 0 bases, and 15 bases separated the two germline ends. Germline assignment: CDR1 SGHRS and CDR2 YFSETQ. This chain's CDR3 is CASSSRQGRLNTEAFF. The CDR3, as DNA: TGCGCCAGCAGCTCACGACAAGGGCGCTTGAACACTGAAGCTTTCTTT. Drawing the rest from reference TRBV5-1 and TRBJ1-1, the complete variable domain is KAGVTQTPRYLIKTRGQQVTLSCSPISGHRSVSWYQQTPGQGLQFLFEYFSETQRNKGNFPGRFSGRQFSNSRSEMNVSTLELGDSALYLCASSSRQGRLNTEAFFGQGTRLTVV.

The chain combines TRBV2 with TRBJ1-2; D is unclear. CDR1 and CDR2 from the germline V gene are SNHLY and FYNNEI. Trimming removed 8 bases from V and 6 bases from J, with 4 bases in between. The CDR3 extends over 9 amino acids. The CDR3 sequence is CASLNGYTF. The CDR3 DNA follows: TGTGCCAGCCTCAATGGCTACACCTTC.

This clone was detected only a few times. Other nucleotide sequences in the sample specify the same CDR3. The CDR3 here is CASSLSPNTEAFF. The DNA for the CDR3 is TGTGCCAGCAGTTTATCCCCGAACACTGAAGCTTTCTTT. The chain combines TRBV27 with TRBJ1-1; D not resolved. The ends were cut back, 0 bases at V and 1 base at J, with 3 bases in the middle. There are 13 residues in the CDR3. CDR1 and CDR2 from the germline V gene are MNHEY and SMNVEV (reference sequence).

V and J are TRBV6-1 and TRBJ1-2, with D unresolved. Germline CDR1 MNHNS, CDR2 SASEGT. V gave up 1 base and J gave up 4 bases, with 10 bases separating them. CDR3 length: 14 amino acids. The CDR3 loop is CASSEEGWGYGYTF. The CDR3 DNA reads TGTGCCAGCAGTGAAGAGGGTTGGGGCTATGGCTACACCTTC.

This clone was seen a single time. The V and J genes are TRBV7-9 and TRBJ2-7; 9 bases fit TRBD1. V shed 9 bases, J shed 4 bases, and the junction held 7 bases outside the gene matches. Germline loops: CDR1 SEHNR, CDR2 FQNEAQ (reference sequence). CDR3 length: 13 amino acids. CDR3 bases: TGTGCCAGTGCGACAGGGGGGCTTTACGAGCAGTACTTC. Translation: CASATGGLYEQYF.

This chain links TRBV12-3 or TRBV12-4 with TRBJ2-5; D is ambiguous. Trimming removed 5 bases from V and 5 bases from J, with 12 bases in between. The CDR3 contains 13 residues. The CDR3 DNA is TGTGCCAGCAGTCCCCTTGGGCCTGAGACCCAGTACTTC. Residues: CASSPLGPETQYF.

A single count supports this clone. The rearrangement joins TRBV12-5 to TRBJ1-1; D may be TRBD1 (6 bases). Trimming cost V 6 bases and J 8 bases, with 10 bases left between them. This CDR3 has 11 amino acids. Germline V gene data show CDR1 as LGHNT and CDR2 as FRNRAP. In nucleotides, the CDR3 is TGTGCTAGTGGCTGGGGGGCGGAAGCTTTCTTT. Amino acids: CASGWGAEAFF.

The V call is TRBV5-6, the J call TRBJ2-5; either TRBD1 or TRBD2 may supply D (6 bases each). This CDR3 is built from 15 residues. Germline V gene data show CDR1 as SGHDT and CDR2 as YYEEEE. Trimming took 4 bases from V and 5 from J, leaving 18 bases between them. CDR3: CASSPLGGGGETQYF. As DNA, the CDR3 is TGTGCCAGCAGCCCCCTTGGCGGAGGGGGGGAGACCCAGTACTTC.

The CDR3 bases are TGCGCCAGCAGCTTGGGGTGGGGCGCCTTAACTGAAGCTTTCTTT. Its translation is CASSLGWGALTEAFF. The chain combines TRBV5-1 with TRBJ1-1, with TRBD1 as a possible D gene (5 bases). In germline, CDR1 is SGHRS, CDR2 YFSETQ. V was clipped by 0 bases and J by 5 bases, with 14 bases between them. The CDR3 spans 15 residues.

CDR3 bases: TGTGCCAGCAGTGGGCAGCCGAACACTGAAGCTTTCTTT. Translating it yields CASSGQPNTEAFF. The chain joins TRBV6-4 to TRBJ1-1; no firm D call. The CDR3 is 13 amino acids. CDR1 and CDR2 (germline): MRHNA, SNTAGT. Trimming stripped 4 bases from V and 1 base from J, with 7 bases between.

The chain carries TRBV5-1 and TRBJ1-2, with TRBD1 matching over 10 bases. CDR3 length equals 16 residues. Germline CDR1 is SGHRS and CDR2 is YFSETQ. Trimming at V came to 4 bases and at J to 6 bases, leaving 12 bases not matched to a gene. The CDR3 reads CASSQTGQGIGNGYTF. CDR3 bases: TGCGCCAGCAGCCAAACGGGACAGGGGATCGGGAATGGCTACACCTTC.

The chain carries TRBV19 and TRBJ1-3; 7 positions agree with TRBD1. The ends lost 8 bases at V and 2 bases at J; junction bases unmatched: 3. The length of the CDR3 is 13 residues. Germline loops: CDR1 LNHDA, CDR2 SQIVND (reference sequence). The CDR3 sequence is CASDTGAGNTIYF. CDR3 coding DNA: TGTGCCAGTGATACAGGGGCTGGAAACACCATATATTTT.

The chain has TRBV2 and TRBJ2-2; D not resolved. The germline V gene has CDR1 SNHLY and CDR2 FYNNEI. The CDR3 runs 17 residues. The germline V and J ends were trimmed by 1 base and 0 bases, with 12 bases remaining between them. This CDR3 reads CASSEDSTLANTGELFF. Written as DNA, the CDR3 is TGTGCCAGCAGTGAAGACAGTACCCTCGCGAACACCGGGGAGCTGTTTTTT.

Details on this clone: Other DNA sequences in the sample encode the same CDR3. The chain joins TRBV29-1 to TRBJ2-1; D ambiguous. V lost 4 bases, J lost 4 bases, and 8 bases lay in between. There are 12 residues in the CDR3. The germline CDR1 and CDR2 sequences are SQVTM and ANQGSEA. Here the CDR3 reads CSVGTGYNEQFF. The CDR3 coding sequence is TGCAGCGTTGGGACCGGATACAATGAGCAGTTCTTC.

This chain joins TRBV5-5 and TRBJ1-1, with TRBD1 as a possible D gene (5 bases). Trimming shortened V by 7 bases and J by 2 bases, and 18 bases separated the two germline ends. Per the germline V gene, CDR1 is SGHKS and CDR2 is YYEKEE (reference sequence). The CDR3 loop spans 15 amino acids. The CDR3, as DNA: TGTGCCAGCCTACATCACGGGGGGTACAACACTGAAGCTTTCTTT. Its protein is CASLHHGGYNTEAFF.

The chain carries TRBV5-1 and TRBJ2-5, with 7 bases fitting TRBD1. The CDR3 has 13 residues. Germline V lookup: CDR1 SGHRS, CDR2 YFSETQ. V was clipped by 4 bases and J by 5 bases; unmatched bases: 5. This CDR3 reads CASSPGQVETQYF. The CDR3 DNA sequence: TGCGCCAGCAGCCCAGGACAGGTGGAGACCCAGTACTTC.

The chain combines TRBV20-1 with TRBJ2-1; TRBD2 matches 11 bases. The V and J ends lost 3 bases and 3 bases, in that order; junction bases with no gene match: 4. This CDR3 region has 15 residues. Germline V lookup: CDR1 DFQATT, CDR2 SNEGSKA (reference sequence). The CDR3 loop reads CSASLAGGLYNEQFF. In DNA, the CDR3 is TGCAGTGCTAGTCTAGCGGGGGGCCTCTACAATGAGCAGTTCTTC.

The rearrangement links TRBV5-6 to TRBJ2-7, with 9 bases aligning to TRBD1. Germline V lookup: CDR1 SGHDT, CDR2 YYEEEE. V dropped 2 bases and J dropped 2; count of bases not matched to a gene: 2. The CDR3 is 14 amino acids. The CDR3, as DNA: TGTGCCAGCAGCTTTAGGACAGGGGCCTACGAGCAGTACTTC. Protein sequence: CASSFRTGAYEQYF.